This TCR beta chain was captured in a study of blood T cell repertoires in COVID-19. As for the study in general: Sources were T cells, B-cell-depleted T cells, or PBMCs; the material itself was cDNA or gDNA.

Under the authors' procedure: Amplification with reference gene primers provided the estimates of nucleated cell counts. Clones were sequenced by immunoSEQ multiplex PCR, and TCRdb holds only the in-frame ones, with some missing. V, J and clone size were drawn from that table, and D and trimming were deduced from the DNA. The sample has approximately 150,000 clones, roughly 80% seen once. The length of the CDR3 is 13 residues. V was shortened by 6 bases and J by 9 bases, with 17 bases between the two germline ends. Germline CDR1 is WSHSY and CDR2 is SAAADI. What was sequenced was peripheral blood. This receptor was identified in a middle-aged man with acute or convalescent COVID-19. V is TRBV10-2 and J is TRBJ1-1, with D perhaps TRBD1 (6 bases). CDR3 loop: CASRGIGQNKAFF. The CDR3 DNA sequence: TGCGCCAGCAGGGGAATAGGACAGAACAAAGCTTTCTTT.